This entry concerns a single TCR beta chain. The record originates from a study of blood T cell repertoires in COVID-19. Overall study: Sites in the United States, Italy and Spain provided acute and convalescent COVID-19 samples. The analysed material was cDNA or gDNA that came from T cells, B-cell-depleted T cells, or PBMCs.

Source study methods: Estimated nucleated cell counts came from reference gene primer amplification. The repertoire was sequenced with immunoSEQ multiplex PCR; TCRdb's copy has only in-frame clones and lacks some. V and J calls and clone size follow that table, whereas D and trimming were derived from the DNA. Of approximately 54,000 clones listed, roughly 90% are singletons. This CDR3 spans 17 amino acids. Germline loops: CDR1 LGHDT, CDR2 YNNKEL (reference sequence). The V and J ends lost 0 bases and 1 base respectively, with 14 bases between them. Input material: peripheral blood. This chain uses TRBV3-1 (or the pseudogene TRBV3-2) with TRBJ2-3; D gene uncertain. The TCR comes from a man aged 45 to 65 with acute or convalescent COVID-19. DNA of the CDR3: TGTGCCAGCAGCCAAGATCTGGGCTACCGTGGCACAGATACGCAGTATTTT. Its translation: CASSQDLGYRGTDTQYF.